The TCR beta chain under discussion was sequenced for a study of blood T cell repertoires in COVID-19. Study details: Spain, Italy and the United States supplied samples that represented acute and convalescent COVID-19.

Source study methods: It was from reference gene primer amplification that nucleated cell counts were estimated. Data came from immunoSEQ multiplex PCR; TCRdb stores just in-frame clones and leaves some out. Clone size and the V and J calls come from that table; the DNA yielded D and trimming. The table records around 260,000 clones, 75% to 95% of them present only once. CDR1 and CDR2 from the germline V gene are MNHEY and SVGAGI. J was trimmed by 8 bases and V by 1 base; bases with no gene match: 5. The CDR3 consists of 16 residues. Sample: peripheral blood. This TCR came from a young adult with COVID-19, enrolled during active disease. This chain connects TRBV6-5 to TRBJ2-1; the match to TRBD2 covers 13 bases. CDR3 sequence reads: CASSYLLAGGPDEQFF. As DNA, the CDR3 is TGTGCCAGCAGTTACTTACTAGCGGGAGGGCCGGATGAGCAGTTCTTC.